This passage covers 16 T cell receptor beta chains from one sample sequenced in a study of blood T cells in healthy people across ages. The second PCR ran roughly 6 to 11 cycles with a sample-barcoded 5' primer and J-beta primers. TCRdb reanalysed the 5' RACE reads using MiXCR and keeps one entry per CDR3 protein. The data contain 890,000 or so distinct CDR3 sequences, 62% of them singletons. The material sequenced was blood. These receptors were collected from a man aged 30 to 39 in good health.

The sample holds a few counts of this clonotype. The genes are TRBV20-1 and TRBJ2-4; 14 bases line up with TRBD2. The CDR3 has 16 amino acids. Germline V lookup: CDR1 DFQATT, CDR2 SNEGSKA (reference sequence). Trimming at V came to 7 bases and at J to 8 bases, leaving 13 bases not matched to a gene. The CDR3 DNA follows: TGCAGTGTTGCGGGACTAGCGGGAGAAGGGTCGGACATTCAGTACTTC. Its protein product is CSVAGLAGEGSDIQYF.

This rearrangement joins TRBV6-1 to TRBJ2-1; D possibly corresponds to TRBD2 (6 bases). From germline, CDR1 is MNHNS and CDR2 SASEGT. The CDR3 consists of 14 residues. V shed 2 bases and J shed 4 bases, with 9 bases lying between them. CDR3 sequence reads: CASSETGEYNEQFF. The CDR3 DNA reads TGTGCCAGCAGTGAAACGGGGGAGTACAATGAGCAGTTCTTC.

V usage is TRBV3-1 and J usage is TRBJ2-5; D may be TRBD1 (5 bases). The J call may be wrong; the DNA end is better matched by TRBJ2-7. This CDR3 contains 14 residues. CDR1 is LGHDT, CDR2 YNNKEL, per germline (reference sequence). The CDR3 DNA reads TGTGCCAGCAGCCCAGGGCGGACCTTCGGCGAGCAGTACTTC. Protein sequence: CASSPGRTFGEQYF.

This clonotype has more than one count but fewer than ten. The rearrangement uses TRBV2 and TRBJ2-6, with D possibly matching TRBD1 (6 bases). The V end was cut by 7 bases, the J end by 5 bases, with 9 bases between. The CDR3 has 13 amino acids. Germline V gene sequence: CDR1 SNHLY, CDR2 FYNNEI. The CDR3: CASKGDRANVLTF. In DNA form, the CDR3 reads TGTGCCAGCAAGGGGGACAGGGCCAACGTCCTGACTTTC.

Here the CDR3 DNA reads TGTGCCAGCAGCCAACCTTCGGGGGGAGCGTCATATGGCTACACCTTC. Protein: CASSQPSGGASYGYTF. The chain carries TRBV7-2 and TRBJ1-2; possibly TRBD1 for D (5 bases). The germline V gene encodes CDR1 SGHTA and CDR2 FQGNSA. This CDR3 has 16 residues. Trimming left V 5 bases short and J 5 bases short, with 21 bases between.

There are a few counts of this clonotype. This chain joins TRBV12-3 or TRBV12-4 and TRBJ2-1; D unresolved. V lost 1 base to trimming and J lost 4 bases, with 5 bases between them. The CDR3 runs to 13 residues. The CDR3 sequence: CASSLGEYNEQFF. CDR3 sequence (DNA): TGTGCCAGCAGTTTAGGAGAGTACAATGAGCAGTTCTTC.

The J gene is TRBJ1-5, the V gene TRBV12-3 or TRBV12-4; D unresolved. The CDR3 is 16 amino acids. Trimming took off 3 bases at V and 3 bases at J, with 15 bases between the two ends. The CDR3 spells CASSFSGSGSNQPQHF. For the CDR3, the DNA is TGTGCCAGCAGTTTCTCGGGATCCGGCTCCAATCAGCCCCAGCATTTT.

DNA of the CDR3: TGTGCCAGCAGTTCCGCGGGGGGGTCCTACAATGAGCAGTTCTTC. Its protein product is CASSSAGGSYNEQFF. This chain links TRBV28 with TRBJ2-1; TRBD2 aligns across 9 bases. V dropped 4 bases and J dropped 1; count of bases not matched to a gene: 2. The CDR3 loop spans 15 amino acids. Germline CDR1 MDHEN, CDR2 SYDVKM. The variable domain in full, completed from reference TRBV28 and TRBJ2-1, reads DVKVTQSSRYLVKRTGEKVFLECVQDMDHENMFWYRQDPGLGLRLIYFSYDVKMKEKGDIPEGYSVSREKKERFSLILESASTNQTSMYLCASSSAGGSYNEQFFGPGTRLTVL.

J is TRBJ2-5 and V is TRBV6-5; D may correspond to TRBD1 or TRBD2 (7 bases each). The ends were cut back, 6 bases at V and 11 bases at J, with 19 bases in the middle. The CDR3 is 13 residues long. The V gene's germline CDR1 is MNHEY and CDR2 SVGAGI. The CDR3 DNA follows: TGTGCCAGCAGGGGGGGGGACAGCAGTGAGCAGTACTTC. Protein: CASRGGDSSEQYF.

The chain links TRBV11-2 to TRBJ2-4; 10 positions match TRBD2. TRBJ2-5 explains the end of the DNA better; the J call may be wrong. The CDR3 sequence is 16 residues long. Germline values: CDR1 SGHAT, CDR2 FQNNGV. The CDR3 region has the DNA TGTGCCAGCAGAGATCGAGCGGGGGGGGTACAAGAGACCCAGTACTTC. Its translation: CASRDRAGGVQETQYF.

This rearrangement joins TRBV12-3 or TRBV12-4 to TRBJ2-1, with D possibly matching TRBD2 (5 bases). Trimming removed 2 bases at V and 13 bases at J, with 18 bases between. There are 14 residues in the CDR3. Here the CDR3 reads CASSLHTGGLAQFF. The CDR3, as DNA: TGTGCCAGCAGTTTACATACTGGAGGACTTGCACAGTTCTTC.

This rearrangement joins TRBV12-5 to TRBJ2-5, with D perhaps assigned TRBD1 or TRBD2 (6 bases each). The germline gives CDR1 LGHNT, CDR2 FRNRAP. V lost 7 bases to trimming and J lost 4 bases, with 19 bases between them. The CDR3 runs 15 residues. This CDR3 reads CASAKGEVSRETQYF. The DNA for the CDR3 is TGTGCTAGTGCTAAGGGGGAGGTATCGAGAGAGACCCAGTACTTC.

This clonotype was observed once. The chain links TRBV7-2 to TRBJ2-5; 7 positions agree with TRBD2. The junction had 6 bases not matched to a gene; V was cut back by 6 bases and J by 2 bases. The CDR3 is 14 residues long. CDR1 and CDR2 from the germline V gene are SGHTA and FQGNSA. The CDR3 DNA follows: TGTGCCAGCAGAGGGAGGACTAGACAAGAGACCCAGTACTTC. It is translated as CASRGRTRQETQYF.

This clonotype has only a few counts. This chain joins TRBV5-6 and TRBJ2-5, with 9 nucleotides matching TRBD1. The DNA end is a closer match to TRBJ2-7, so the J assignment may be wrong. Germline V gene lookup returns CDR1 SGHDT and CDR2 YYEEEE. The CDR3 is 16 amino acids. The CDR3 loop reads CASSLDVGQGTYEQYF. DNA of the CDR3: TGTGCCAGCAGCTTGGACGTAGGACAGGGGACCTACGAGCAGTACTTC.

This chain joins TRBV19 and TRBJ2-1; 7 nucleotides align to TRBD1. The germline CDR1 and CDR2 sequences are LNHDA and SQIVND (reference sequence). V shed 7 bases and J 0 bases; nucleotides not matched to a gene: 6. The length of the CDR3 is 15 residues. CDR3 DNA: TGTGCCAGTACTCAGACAGGGAGCTCCTACAATGAGCAGTTCTTC. Protein product: CASTQTGSSYNEQFF.

The V and J genes are TRBV6-2 or TRBV6-3 and TRBJ2-7; D tentatively reads TRBD1 or TRBD2 (6 bases each). The CDR3 has 14 amino acids. V lost 8 bases, J lost 2 bases, and 16 bases lay in between. The germline V gene has CDR1 MNHEY and CDR2 SVGEGT. This CDR3 reads CASRGGTRTYEQYF. CDR3 nucleotide sequence: TGTGCCAGCCGAGGCGGGACACGGACCTACGAGCAGTACTTC.